This entry lists 2 T cell receptor beta chains sequenced from one sample in a study of blood T cell repertoires in COVID-19. TCRdb keeps only in-frame clones here, not all; method: immunoSEQ multiplex PCR. The table has just over 650,000 clones, about 87% seen once; the top ten hold around 0.3%. The specimen sequenced was peripheral blood. These receptors were obtained from a woman aged 18-35 years with acute or convalescent COVID-19.

This sequence joins TRBV5-1 and TRBJ2-2, with D possibly matching TRBD1 (5 bases). Germline V gene sequence: CDR1 SGHRS, CDR2 YFSETQ. With 0 bases removed from V and 3 bases from J, the gap between germline ends came to 15 bases. CDR3 length equals 17 residues. The CDR3 DNA sequence: TGCGCCAGCAGCTTGGCCGTAGGGAAGGGGCACACCGGGGAGCTGTTTTTT. It translates to CASSLAVGKGHTGELFF.

The CDR3 is CASSLRGISGGNGDEQFF. CDR3 sequence (DNA): TGTGCCAGCAGTCTCCGCGGAATTAGCGGGGGAAATGGAGATGAGCAGTTCTTC. The rearrangement links TRBV6-6 to TRBJ2-1; TRBD2 matches at 9 bases. The CDR3 loop spans 18 amino acids. In germline, CDR1 is MNHNY, CDR2 SVGAGI (reference sequence). Trimming took 5 bases from V and 8 from J; bases not matched to a gene: 19.